Reported below is one T cell receptor (beta chain). Antigen unknown. V was trimmed by 2 bases and J by 5 bases, leaving 7 bases between them. Germline CDR1 MDHEN, CDR2 SYDVKM. The CDR3 extends over 13 amino acids. These data originate in a study of T cell responses to AZD1222 COVID-19 vaccine. Study outcomes and limitations: Among the donors, most were white British and more were female, and clonal diversity was possibly underestimated.

The protocol was immunoSEQ multiplex PCR, while the TCRdb copy is restricted to in-frame clones and leaves out a portion. The table shows under 200,000 clones, with more than 70% occurring only once. The source material was peripheral blood, sampled on day 0 of AZD1222 vaccination. This receptor was identified in an adult in good health. V and J are TRBV28 and TRBJ1-5, with D tentatively TRBD1 (5 bases). The CDR3 DNA is TGTGCCAGCAGTTTACGGGGGTATCAGCCCCAGCATTTT. It codes for CASSLRGYQPQHF.